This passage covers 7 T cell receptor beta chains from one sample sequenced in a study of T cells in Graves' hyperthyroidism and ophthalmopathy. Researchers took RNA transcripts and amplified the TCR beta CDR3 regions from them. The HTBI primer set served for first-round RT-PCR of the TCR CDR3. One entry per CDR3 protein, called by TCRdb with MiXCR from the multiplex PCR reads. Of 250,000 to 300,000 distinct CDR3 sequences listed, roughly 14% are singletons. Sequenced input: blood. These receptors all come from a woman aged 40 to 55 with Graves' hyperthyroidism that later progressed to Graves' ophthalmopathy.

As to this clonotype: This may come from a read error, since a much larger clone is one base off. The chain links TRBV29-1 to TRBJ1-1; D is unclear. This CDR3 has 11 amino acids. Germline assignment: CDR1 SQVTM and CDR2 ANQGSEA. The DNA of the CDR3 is TGCAGCGTAATAGGGAACACTGAAGCTCTCTTT. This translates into CSVIGNTEALF.

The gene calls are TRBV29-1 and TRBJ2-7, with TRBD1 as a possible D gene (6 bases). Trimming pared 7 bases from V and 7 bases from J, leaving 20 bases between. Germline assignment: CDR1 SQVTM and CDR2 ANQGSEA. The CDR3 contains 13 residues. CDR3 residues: CSARDIIGFEQYF. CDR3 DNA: TGCAGCGCTAGGGACATCATAGGTTTTGAGCAGTACTTC.

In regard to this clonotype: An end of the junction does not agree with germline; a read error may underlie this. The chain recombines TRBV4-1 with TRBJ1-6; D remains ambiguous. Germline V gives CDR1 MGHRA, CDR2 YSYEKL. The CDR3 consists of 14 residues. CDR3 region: CASSQVDPDSPLQF. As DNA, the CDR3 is TGCGCCAGCAGCCAAGTGGATCCGGATTCACCCCTCCAATTT.

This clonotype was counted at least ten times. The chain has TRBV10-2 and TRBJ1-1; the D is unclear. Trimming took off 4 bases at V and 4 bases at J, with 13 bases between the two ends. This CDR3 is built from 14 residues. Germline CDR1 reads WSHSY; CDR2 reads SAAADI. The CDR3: CASSVREWGTEAFF. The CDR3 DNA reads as TGCGCCAGCAGTGTACGGGAATGGGGCACTGAAGCTTTCTTT.

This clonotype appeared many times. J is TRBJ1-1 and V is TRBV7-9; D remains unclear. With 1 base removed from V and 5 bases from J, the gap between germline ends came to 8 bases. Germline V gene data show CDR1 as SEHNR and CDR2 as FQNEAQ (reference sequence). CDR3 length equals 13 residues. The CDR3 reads CASSLGEETEAFF. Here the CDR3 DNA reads TGTGCCAGCAGCTTAGGGGAGGAGACTGAAGCTTTCTTT.

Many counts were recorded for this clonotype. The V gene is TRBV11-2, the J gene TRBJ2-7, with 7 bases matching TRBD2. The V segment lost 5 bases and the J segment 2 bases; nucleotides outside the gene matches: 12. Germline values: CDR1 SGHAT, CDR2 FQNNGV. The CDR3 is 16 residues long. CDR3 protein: CASSPHRGRAPYEQYF. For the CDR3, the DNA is TGTGCCAGCAGCCCCCACCGGGGGAGGGCCCCCTACGAGCAGTACTTC.

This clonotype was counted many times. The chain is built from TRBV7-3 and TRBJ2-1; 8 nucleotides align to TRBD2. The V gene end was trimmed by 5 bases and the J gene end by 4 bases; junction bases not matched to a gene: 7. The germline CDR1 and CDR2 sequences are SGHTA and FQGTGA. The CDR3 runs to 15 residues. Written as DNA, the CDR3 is TGTGCCAGCAGCAAATCGGGCGGGAGGTACAATGAGCAGTTCTTC. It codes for CASSKSGGRYNEQFF.